Below are 21 T cell receptor beta chains sequenced from a single sample in a study of OX40 agonist ivuxolimab in advanced cancers. Assay used: immunoSEQ multiplex PCR; TCRdb lists only in-frame clones, some missing. The data show about 41,000 clones, with about 82% seen just once and roughly 2.5% held by the top ten. The sample was CD4+ or CD8+ T cells sorted from blood, taken in a trial of the OX40 agonist ivuxolimab. These receptors all come from an adult with an advanced solid tumor such as melanoma, head and neck, liver or kidney cancer.

This clone was seen a few times. This chain links TRBV4-2 with TRBJ1-5; 7 bases line up with TRBD1. Trimming at V came to 3 bases and at J to 4 bases, leaving 6 bases not matched to a gene. Germline V gene data show CDR1 as LGHNA and CDR2 as YNFKEQ. CDR3 length: 15 residues. CDR3 nucleotide sequence: TGTGCCAGCAGCCAGGAGGGACAGACGAATCAGCCCCAGCATTTT. Translated, it gives CASSQEGQTNQPQHF.

The CDR3, as DNA: TGTGCCAGTAGTATGTCAAGGGAGACCCAGTACTTC. It codes for CASSMSRETQYF. V is TRBV19 and J is TRBJ2-5; no firm D call. Trimming shortened V by 3 bases and J by 5 bases, and 7 bases separated the two germline ends. Germline lookup yields CDR1 LNHDA and CDR2 SQIVND (reference sequence). This CDR3 is built from 12 residues.

The chain recombines TRBV30 with TRBJ1-5; TRBD1 matches at 7 bases. The V gene end was trimmed by 2 bases and the J gene end by 5 bases; junction bases not matched to a gene: 9. Germline-derived CDR1 and CDR2 are GTSNPN and SVGIG (reference sequence). The CDR3 is made up of 15 amino acids. The DNA for the CDR3 is TGTGCCTGGAGTCCTCCAGGGACAGTCTATCAGCCCCAGCATTTT. It yields the protein CAWSPPGTVYQPQHF.

V gene TRBV28 combines with J gene TRBJ2-5; D could derive from TRBD1 or TRBD2 (6 bases each). The germline V and J ends were trimmed by 6 bases and 2 bases, with 19 bases remaining between them. The germline gives CDR1 MDHEN, CDR2 SYDVKM. The CDR3 has 16 residues. CDR3 sequence (DNA): TGTGCCAGCAGATTTTGGGGGGCCGGGGGACAAGAGACCCAGTACTTC. This gives the protein CASRFWGAGGQETQYF.

This clone was counted only a few times. The rearrangement uses TRBV2 and TRBJ2-7, with 9 bases identical to TRBD1. This CDR3 contains 14 residues. Germline V gene sequence: CDR1 SNHLY, CDR2 FYNNEI. J was trimmed by 0 bases and V by 7 bases; bases with no gene match: 4. For the CDR3, the DNA is TGTGCCAGCAAGGGACAGGGTACCTCCTACGAGCAGTACTTC. Its translation: CASKGQGTSYEQYF.

The V call is TRBV28, the J call TRBJ1-2, with a possible D match to TRBD1 (6 bases). CDR1 is MDHEN and CDR2 is SYDVKM in the germline V gene. The CDR3 sequence is 14 residues long. Trimming cost V 6 bases and J 2 bases, with 13 bases left between them. The CDR3 DNA reads TGTGCCAGCAGAGAGACAGGTTCCAACTATGGCTACACCTTC. Translation gives CASRETGSNYGYTF.

CDR3 protein: CASGGTGASNYGYTF. The CDR3 coding sequence is TGTGCCAGCGGAGGTACAGGGGCTTCAAACTATGGCTACACCTTC. V is TRBV7-9 and J is TRBJ1-2, with 7 nucleotides matching TRBD1. CDR1 and CDR2 (germline): SEHNR, FQNEAQ (reference sequence). There are 15 residues in the CDR3. V lost 8 bases, J lost 2 bases, and 11 bases stayed unmatched.

V and J are TRBV4-1 and TRBJ1-4, with D perhaps TRBD1 (5 bases). Germline-derived CDR1 and CDR2 are MGHRA and YSYEKL. The ends were cut back, 0 bases at V and 8 bases at J, with 13 bases in the middle. The length of the CDR3 is 15 residues. The CDR3 protein is CASSQEDGGEEKLFF. CDR3 nucleotides: TGCGCCAGCAGCCAAGAAGATGGGGGTGAAGAAAAACTGTTTTTT.

The genes are TRBV6-6 and TRBJ1-2, with 8 bases lining up with TRBD1. The CDR3 length is 16 residues. V trimming: 6 bases; J trimming: 8 bases; junction bases outside the gene matches: 17. CDR1 and CDR2 from the germline V gene are MNHNY and SVGAGI (reference sequence). DNA for the CDR3: TGTGCCAGCAGCCAGGGGCGGGGCAGGGGGCGCAACGGCTACACCTTC. Its translation is CASSQGRGRGRNGYTF.

Remarks on this clone: Germline is not matched at one junction end, which may reflect a read error. This sequence joins TRBV27 and TRBJ2-5; D unresolved. This CDR3 is built from 13 residues. Germline assignment: CDR1 MNHEY and CDR2 SMNVEV (reference sequence). The CDR3 DNA follows: TGTGCCAGCAGTATATCAAATATGGAGACCCAGTACTTC. Its protein product is CASSISNMETQYF.

CDR3 sequence (DNA): TGTGCCAGCAGCTTAAATGCAGGGAACTATGGCTACACCTTC. This translates into CASSLNAGNYGYTF. The chain links TRBV7-9 to TRBJ1-2; D possibly corresponds to TRBD1 (5 bases). The CDR3 consists of 14 residues. Germline V gene data show CDR1 as SEHNR and CDR2 as FQNEAQ (reference sequence). Trimming removed 2 bases from V and 2 bases from J, with 9 bases in between.

The chain employs TRBV18 and TRBJ2-7, with D perhaps TRBD2 (7 bases). Germline V gene lookup returns CDR1 KGHSH and CDR2 LQKENI. V was clipped by 3 bases and J by 3 bases, with 18 bases between them. CDR3 length: 16 residues. Here the CDR3 DNA reads TGTGCCAGCTCACCCCCAGGCGGGGGCTCGGGCTACGAGCAGTACTTC. The encoded protein is CASSPPGGGSGYEQYF.

The chain employs TRBV28 and TRBJ2-2; 7 positions match TRBD2. Germline V gene sequence: CDR1 MDHEN, CDR2 SYDVKM. After removal of 3 bases from V and 4 bases from J, the junction contained 2 bases not matched to a gene. CDR3 size: 14 residues. The CDR3 nucleotides read TGTGCCAGCAGTTTGGGAGGGACCACCGGGGAGCTGTTTTTT. It translates to CASSLGGTTGELFF.

The chain recombines TRBV10-1 with TRBJ1-1; no firm D call. Germline V lookup: CDR1 WNHNN, CDR2 SYGVQD (reference sequence). Trimming took 4 bases from V and 2 from J, leaving 8 bases between them. CDR3 length: 13 residues. The CDR3 loop reads CASSGGLNTEAFF. The CDR3 DNA sequence: TGCGCCAGCAGTGGTGGCTTAAACACTGAAGCTTTCTTT.

V usage is TRBV11-3 and J usage is TRBJ2-7; D gene ambiguous. Trimming removed 5 bases from V and 7 bases from J, with 15 bases in between. Germline V CDR1 and CDR2: SGHNT, YENEEA. This CDR3 has 13 amino acids. CDR3 bases: TGTGCCAGCAGCACGACCAGCTCGAGTGAGCAGTACTTC. This sequence encodes CASSTTSSSEQYF.

The J gene is TRBJ2-3, the V gene TRBV28; D call uncertain. Trimming shortened V by 3 bases and J by 3 bases, and 1 base separated the two germline ends. Germline values: CDR1 MDHEN, CDR2 SYDVKM. The CDR3 loop spans 11 amino acids. CDR3 amino acids: CASSLTDTQYF. CDR3 bases: TGTGCCAGCAGTTTGACAGATACGCAGTATTTT.

The J gene is TRBJ2-1, the V gene TRBV10-1; 10 nucleotides match TRBD2. The CDR3 sequence is 13 residues long. The V gene end was trimmed by 8 bases and the J gene end by 8 bases; junction bases not matched to a gene: 6. Germline V gene data show CDR1 as WNHNN and CDR2 as SYGVQD (reference sequence). The CDR3 DNA is TGCGCCAGCTCGCAGCGGGAGGGTTATGAGCAGTTCTTC. Its translation is CASSQREGYEQFF.

The chain carries TRBV6-6 and TRBJ2-7, with 11 bases that match TRBD2. V gave up 7 bases and J gave up 4 bases; unmatched junction bases: 12. The CDR3 has 16 amino acids. Germline loops: CDR1 MNHNY, CDR2 SVGAGI (reference sequence). Here the CDR3 DNA reads TGTGCCAGCAACCTTAGGACTAGCGGGCAAATGTACGAGCAGTACTTC. Translating it yields CASNLRTSGQMYEQYF.

The chain combines TRBV5-1 with TRBJ2-7; 9 bases are a match to TRBD2. The CDR3 contains 15 residues. V was pared by 0 bases and J by 4 bases, with 5 bases of the junction left unmatched. Germline-derived CDR1 and CDR2 are SGHRS and YFSETQ. CDR3 nucleotides: TGCGCCAGCAGCTTGGGGGGTAGCGGGAGTTACGAGCAGTACTTC. It is translated as CASSLGGSGSYEQYF.

The chain couples TRBV28 to TRBJ1-2; 8 bases fit TRBD1. CDR1 is MDHEN, CDR2 SYDVKM, per germline. The V gene end was trimmed by 4 bases and the J gene end by 4 bases; junction bases not matched to a gene: 11. The CDR3 has 16 residues. CDR3 nucleotide sequence: TGTGCCAGCAGTTCTGCCGGGACAGGAGCCCTCTATGGCTACACCTTC. Protein product: CASSSAGTGALYGYTF.

The chain couples TRBV19 to TRBJ2-3; maybe TRBD2 (5 bases). V lost 3 bases to trimming and J lost 4 bases, with 14 bases between them. This CDR3 has 15 amino acids. CDR1 is LNHDA and CDR2 is SQIVND in the germline V gene (reference sequence). The CDR3: CASSMAGYTPDTQYF. CDR3 DNA sequence: TGTGCCAGTAGTATGGCGGGTTATACCCCAGATACGCAGTATTTT.